This T cell receptor beta chain was obtained from a study of blood T cell repertoires in COVID-19. Researchers sorted participants into cohorts using their self-reported clinical history. Trimming took 1 base from V and 1 from J; bases not matched to a gene: 4. The CDR3 consists of 16 residues. CDR1 SGHTA and CDR2 FQGNSA come from the germline V gene. TCRdb's table, derived via immunoSEQ multiplex PCR, lists solely in-frame clones and lacks some. The table has some 160,000 clones, 80% to 90% seen once. The chain combines TRBV7-2 with TRBJ2-5; 9 bases are shared with TRBD2. Sequenced sample: PBMCs or T cells enriched from blood (not recorded which). This receptor was taken from a woman in her forties or fifties who had recovered from COVID-19. The CDR3 DNA is TGTGCCAGCAGCTTAGTTACAGCGGGAGGCCAAGAGACCCAGTACTTC. Translation: CASSLVTAGGQETQYF. Full variable domain (rest looked up from reference TRBV7-2 and TRBJ2-5): GAGVSQSPSNKVTEKGKDVELRCDPISGHTALYWYRQSLGQGLEFLIYFQGNSAPDKSGLPSDRFSAERTGGSVSTLTIQRTQQEDSAVYLCASSLVTAGGQETQYFGPGTRLLVL.